These T cell receptor beta chains were read from a single sample in a study of cytomegalovirus exposure and HLA in healthy donors. The data were produced by immunoSEQ multiplex PCR, yet TCRdb's version contains in-frame clones alone and is incomplete. The top ten clones hold 5.8% of a sample with roughly 130,000 clones, about 74% of them seen once. The sequenced sample was PBMCs. These receptor sequences come from a woman in her forties or fifties in good health and CMV-seropositive. CDR3s include the opening cysteine and the closing phenylalanine or tryptophan. Fields, in order: J gene, V gene, clone size, D gene, CDR3 DNA, CDR3 protein. D genes are given only for firm matches. Size values are once, few and many counts, or a class for expanded clones, and some rows have none.

TRBJ1-4 TRBV7-9 few - TGTGCCAGCAGTAAGGATTCCCGGGGAGGTGAAAAACTGTTTTTT CASSKDSRGGEKLFF
TRBJ2-5 TRBV7-6 - - TGTGCCAGCCGCCGAAGGCCGGGACAAACGACAAAAGAGACCCAGTACTTC CASRRRPGQTTKETQYF
TRBJ1-2 TRBV27 - TRBD1 TGTGCCAGCGGGACAGGGGTTGGCTACACCTTC CASGTGVGYTF
TRBJ2-6 TRBV2 few TRBD1 TGTGCCAGCACCCCCCAGGGGGCTGGGGCCAACGTCCTGACTTTC CASTPQGAGANVLTF
TRBJ1-4 TRBV4-1 once TRBD1 TGCGCCAGCAGCCAGGGGACAGGGGCCGAAAAACTGTTTTTT CASSQGTGAEKLFF
TRBJ2-5 TRBV5-1 - - TGCGCCAGCAGCTTGGGGCAGGGTGGGACCCAGTACTTC CASSLGQGGTQYF
TRBJ1-2 TRBV9 - - TGTGCCAGCAGCGTAGATGGCAGGGGCGCTCTGGGCTACACCTTC CASSVDGRGALGYTF
TRBJ2-5 TRBV11-3 - - TGTGCCAGCAGCCCTAGTCAGGAGACCCAGTACTTC CASSPSQETQYF
TRBJ2-6 TRBV28 - TRBD1 TGTGCCAGCAGCGGGACAGGGGTGGCTGGGGCCAACGTCCTGACTTTC CASSGTGVAGANVLTF
TRBJ2-1 TRBV29-1 - TRBD2 TGCAGCGTGACTAGCGGGGGGGCCGATGAGCAGTTCTTC CSVTSGGADEQFF
TRBJ2-3 TRBV27 few - TGTGCCAGCAGTTTTAAAGAGGGCACGCAGTATTTT CASSFKEGTQYF
TRBJ1-1 TRBV9 - - TGTGCCAGCAGCCCTCCGCCCCGCCAGGGAAGCACTGAAGCTTTCTTT CASSPPPRQGSTEAFF
TRBJ2-3 TRBV7-8 - - TGTGCCAGCAGCCACGAGGTTTGGGGGCACCGCACAGATACGCAGTATTTT CASSHEVWGHRTDTQYF
TRBJ2-3 TRBV5-4 - TRBD2 TGTGCCAGCAGCTTGCGACTAGCGGGGGACACGCAGTATTTT CASSLRLAGDTQYF
TRBJ1-5 TRBV19 - - TGTGCCAGTAGTACCCCTGGGGCTTATCAGCCCCAGCATTTT CASSTPGAYQPQHF
TRBJ1-1 TRBV6-5 - - TGTGCCAGCAGTTCCTCCGCCGAGGCGGCTTTCTTT CASSSSAEAAFF
TRBJ2-1 TRBV7-9 - - TGTGCCAGCAGCTTATCTGAGGATGAGCAGTTCTTC CASSLSEDEQFF
TRBJ2-5 TRBV10-3 - TRBD1 TGTGCCATGAGGCTCGGACAGGCCTCCCAAGAGACCCAGTACTTC CAMRLGQASQETQYF
TRBJ1-6 TRBV7-9 once TRBD1 TGTGCCAGCAAGGGGACAGTGATTGCCCCCCTCCACTTT CASKGTVIAPLHF
TRBJ2-4 TRBV15 - TRBD1 TGTGCCACCAGCGGATATGGACAGGGTACAGACATTCAGTACTTC CATSGYGQGTDIQYF
TRBJ1-1 TRBV7-9 - - TGTGCCAGCAGCCGCATCAGGGTTCCCTTTGAAGCTTTCTTT CASSRIRVPFEAFF
TRBJ1-2 TRBV28 - - TGTGCCGCATGGCAGGCTGGCTACACCTTC CAAWQAGYTF
TRBJ1-1 TRBV6-1 - - TGTGCCAGCAGTGCCCTCGGGGGAAACACTGAAGCTTTCTTT CASSALGGNTEAFF
TRBJ1-6 TRBV4-1 - - TGCGCCAGCAGCCATCCCGGGTTCTATTCACCCCTCCACTTT CASSHPGFYSPLHF
TRBJ1-4 TRBV9 - - TGTGCCAGCAGCGTTGGGGGGTCAGGGGAAAAACTGTTTTTT CASSVGGSGEKLFF
TRBJ1-5 TRBV4-1 - TRBD1 TGCCCCAGCAGCCATGGGGACAGGGTAAATCAGCCCCAGCATTTT CPSSHGDRVNQPQHF
TRBJ2-6 TRBV5-4 - - TGTGCCAGCAGCCGTGGGACACTGGCTGGGGCCAACGTCCTGACTTTC CASSRGTLAGANVLTF
TRBJ2-5 TRBV4-2 few TRBD2 TGTGCCAGCAGCCCACCCGGGACTAGCGGGGGGGAGACCCAGTACTTC CASSPPGTSGGETQYF
TRBJ2-4 TRBV15 - TRBD2 TGTGCCACCAGCAGAGAGGCAATTGCGGGGGAGGACATTCAGTACTTC CATSREAIAGEDIQYF
TRBJ1-5 TRBV5-6 - - TGTGCCAGCAGCCTCGACGGGTATAGCAATCAGCCCCAGCATTTT CASSLDGYSNQPQHF
TRBJ1-3 TRBV5-6 - - TGTGCCAGCAGCTTGATAACAGGCTCTGGAAACACCATATATTTT CASSLITGSGNTIYF
TRBJ2-5 TRBV7-6 few - TGTGCCAGCAGCTTAGCCTGGAGGGAGACCCAGTACTTC CASSLAWRETQYF
TRBJ1-1 TRBV15 - - TGTGCCACCAGCACCGCCTCAGGTGGGGCCCAAGCTTTCTTT CATSTASGGAQAFF
TRBJ2-1 TRBV2 - - TGTGCCAGCAGTGAAAGGGACTGGGCAGCCAATGAGCAGTTCTTC CASSERDWAANEQFF
TRBJ1-5 TRBV12-5 - - TGTGCTAGTGGGGGGGGGAGTGGGTATAGCAATCAGCCCCAGCATTTT CASGGGSGYSNQPQHF
TRBJ1-5 TRBV30 - - TGTGCCTGGAGTGCTGGGACAAGCAATCAGCCCCAGCATTTT CAWSAGTSNQPQHF
TRBJ2-5 TRBV4-2 - - TGTGCCAGCAGCAAAGGACAGTCAGGGGAGACCCAGTACTTC CASSKGQSGETQYF
TRBJ2-7 TRBV5-4 once TRBD1 TGTGCCAGCAGCTTGAAACAGGGGGGAGGCGAGCAGTACTTC CASSLKQGGGEQYF
TRBJ1-5 TRBV10-3 - - TGTGCCACGAACAGAGATAGCAATCAGCCCCAGCATTTT CATNRDSNQPQHF
TRBJ1-1 TRBV7-8 few TRBD1 TGTGCCAGCAGCCCATCAGGGGGGTCGAACACTGAAGCTTTCTTT CASSPSGGSNTEAFF
TRBJ2-1 TRBV19 - - TGTGCCAGTTCCTGGGGGGGCTCCGGCAATGAGCAGTTCTTC CASSWGGSGNEQFF
TRBJ2-3 TRBV9 - TRBD2 TGTGCCAGCAGCGAGACGACTAGCGGGGGGGCCATAGATACGCAGTATTTT CASSETTSGGAIDTQYF
TRBJ2-5 TRBV6-6 - - TGTGCCAGCAGTTACTACTTCCAAGAGACCCAGTACTTC CASSYYFQETQYF
TRBJ2-3 TRBV19 - TRBD2 TGTGCCAGTAACCCTAGCGGAAGCACAGATACGCAGTATTTT CASNPSGSTDTQYF
TRBJ1-2 TRBV11-3 few - TGTGCCAGCAGCCCAGACTCTAACTATGGCTACACCTTC CASSPDSNYGYTF
TRBJ1-4 TRBV6-6 - - TGTGCCAGCAGTTACTCGCTTGTTGACAGAAAACTGTTTTTT CASSYSLVDRKLFF
TRBJ2-7 TRBV9 - TRBD2 TGTGCCAGCAGCGGGGGGGGAGGTACGACGCAGTACTTC CASSGGGGTTQYF
TRBJ1-3 TRBV19 - - TGTGCCAGTTACACCAGCTCTGGAAACACCATATATTTT CASYTSSGNTIYF
TRBJ1-4 TRBV12-5 - - TGTGCTAGTGGTCTAGGGGCCGCGGTAGGGAAACTGTTTTTT CASGLGAAVGKLFF
TRBJ1-2 TRBV7-2 - TRBD1 TGTGCCAGCAGCTTAGAACCCTCCGGGACAGCTAACTATGGCTACACCTTC CASSLEPSGTANYGYTF
TRBJ1-4 TRBV19 - - TGTGCCAGTTCCCGCCTCAAACAGGAAAAACTGTTTTTT CASSRLKQEKLFF
TRBJ2-7 TRBV28 - - TGTGCCAGCAGTTTTACGCTATCCTACGAGCAGTACTTC CASSFTLSYEQYF
TRBJ1-3 TRBV5-5 - - TGTGCCAGCAGCTTACTACCACAACCCTACGGCCTAGGAAACACCATATATTTT CASSLLPQPYGLGNTIYF